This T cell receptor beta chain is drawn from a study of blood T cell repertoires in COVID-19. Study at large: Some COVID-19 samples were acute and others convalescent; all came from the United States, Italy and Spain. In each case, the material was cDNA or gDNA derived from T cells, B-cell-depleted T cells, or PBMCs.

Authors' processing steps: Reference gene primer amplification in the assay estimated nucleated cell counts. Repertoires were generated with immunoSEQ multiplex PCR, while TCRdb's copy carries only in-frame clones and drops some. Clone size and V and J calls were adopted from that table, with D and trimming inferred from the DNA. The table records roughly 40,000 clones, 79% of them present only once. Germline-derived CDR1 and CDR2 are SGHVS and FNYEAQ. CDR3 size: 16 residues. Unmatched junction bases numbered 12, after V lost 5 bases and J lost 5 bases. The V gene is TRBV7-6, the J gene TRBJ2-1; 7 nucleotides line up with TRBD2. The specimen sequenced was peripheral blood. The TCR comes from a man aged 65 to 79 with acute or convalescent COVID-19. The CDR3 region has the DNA TGTGCCAGCAGCGTGTCGGGGGAGGGCCAGGACAATGAGCAGTTCTTC. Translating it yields CASSVSGEGQDNEQFF.